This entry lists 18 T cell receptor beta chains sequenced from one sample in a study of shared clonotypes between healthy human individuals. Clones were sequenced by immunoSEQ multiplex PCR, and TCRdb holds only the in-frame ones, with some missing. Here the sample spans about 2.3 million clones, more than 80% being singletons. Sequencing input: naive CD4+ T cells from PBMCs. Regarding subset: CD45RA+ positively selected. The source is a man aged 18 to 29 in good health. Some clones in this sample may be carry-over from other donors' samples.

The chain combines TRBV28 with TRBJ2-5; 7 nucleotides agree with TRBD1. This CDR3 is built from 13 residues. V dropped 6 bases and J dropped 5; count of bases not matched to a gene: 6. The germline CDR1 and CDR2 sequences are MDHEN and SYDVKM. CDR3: CASSPTGLETQYF. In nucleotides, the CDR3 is TGTGCCAGCAGCCCGACAGGGTTGGAGACCCAGTACTTC. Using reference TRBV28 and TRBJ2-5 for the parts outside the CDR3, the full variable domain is DVKVTQSSRYLVKRTGEKVFLECVQDMDHENMFWYRQDPGLGLRLIYFSYDVKMKEKGDIPEGYSVSREKKERFSLILESASTNQTSMYLCASSPTGLETQYFGPGTRLLVL.

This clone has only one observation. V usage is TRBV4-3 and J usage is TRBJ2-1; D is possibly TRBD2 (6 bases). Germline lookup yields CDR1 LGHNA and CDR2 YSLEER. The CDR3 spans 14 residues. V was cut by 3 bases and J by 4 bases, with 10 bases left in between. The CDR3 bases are TGCGCCAGCAGCCAGCGGGAAGGGTACAATGAGCAGTTCTTC. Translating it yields CASSQREGYNEQFF.

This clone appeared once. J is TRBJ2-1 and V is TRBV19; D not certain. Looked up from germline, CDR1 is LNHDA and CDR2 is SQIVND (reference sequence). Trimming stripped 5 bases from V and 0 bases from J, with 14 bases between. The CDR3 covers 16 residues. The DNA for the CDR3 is TGTGCCAGTAGTGATAGGAGCGCACGCTCCTACAATGAGCAGTTCTTC. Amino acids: CASSDRSARSYNEQFF.

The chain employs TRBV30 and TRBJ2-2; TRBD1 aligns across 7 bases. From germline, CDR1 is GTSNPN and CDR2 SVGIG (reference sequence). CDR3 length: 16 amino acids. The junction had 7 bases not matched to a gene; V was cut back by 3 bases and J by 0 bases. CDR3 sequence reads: CAWSSSGGTNTGELFF. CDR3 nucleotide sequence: TGTGCCTGGAGCTCCTCAGGGGGTACGAACACCGGGGAGCTGTTTTTT.

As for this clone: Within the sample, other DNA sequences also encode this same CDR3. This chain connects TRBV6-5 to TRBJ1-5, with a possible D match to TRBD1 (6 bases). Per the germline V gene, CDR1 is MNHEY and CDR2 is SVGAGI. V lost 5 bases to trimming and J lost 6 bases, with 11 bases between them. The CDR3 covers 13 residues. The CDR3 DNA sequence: TGTGCCAGCAGTCCCGACAGGTTTCAGCCCCAGCATTTT. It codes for CASSPDRFQPQHF.

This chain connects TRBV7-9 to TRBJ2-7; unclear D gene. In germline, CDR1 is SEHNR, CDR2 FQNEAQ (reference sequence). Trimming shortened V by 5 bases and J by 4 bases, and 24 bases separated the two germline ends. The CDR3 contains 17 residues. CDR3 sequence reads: CASSPRSPALAHYEQYF. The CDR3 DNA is TGTGCCAGCAGCCCCAGGTCGCCGGCCCTGGCTCATTACGAGCAGTACTTC. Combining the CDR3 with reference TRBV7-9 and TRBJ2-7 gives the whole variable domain DTGVSQNPRHKITKRGQNVTFRCDPISEHNRLYWYRQTLGQGPEFLTYFQNEAQLEKSRLLSDRFSAERPKGSFSTLEIQRTEQGDSAMYLCASSPRSPALAHYEQYFGPGTRLTVT.

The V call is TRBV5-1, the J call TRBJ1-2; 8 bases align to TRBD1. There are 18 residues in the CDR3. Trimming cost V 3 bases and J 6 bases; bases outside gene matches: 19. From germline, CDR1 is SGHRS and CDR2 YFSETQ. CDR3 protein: CASSSGLDRGRFDHGYTF. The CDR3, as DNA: TGCGCCAGCAGCTCCGGGTTAGACAGGGGCCGATTCGATCATGGCTACACCTTC.

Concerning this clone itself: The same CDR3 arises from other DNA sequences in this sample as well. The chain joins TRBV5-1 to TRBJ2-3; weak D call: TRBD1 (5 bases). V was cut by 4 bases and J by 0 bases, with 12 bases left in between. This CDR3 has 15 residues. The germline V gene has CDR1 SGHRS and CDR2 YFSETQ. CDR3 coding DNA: TGCGCCAGCAGCCTAGACAGCCCTAGCACAGATACGCAGTATTTT. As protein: CASSLDSPSTDTQYF.

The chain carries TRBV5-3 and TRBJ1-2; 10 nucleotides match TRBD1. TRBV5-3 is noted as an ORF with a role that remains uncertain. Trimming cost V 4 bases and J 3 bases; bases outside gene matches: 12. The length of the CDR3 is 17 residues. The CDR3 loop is CARSQTGGAMVDYGYTF. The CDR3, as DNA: TGTGCCAGAAGCCAGACAGGGGGCGCGATGGTCGACTATGGCTACACCTTC.

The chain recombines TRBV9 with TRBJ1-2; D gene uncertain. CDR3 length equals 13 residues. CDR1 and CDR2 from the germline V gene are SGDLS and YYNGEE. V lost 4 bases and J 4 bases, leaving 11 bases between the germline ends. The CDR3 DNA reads TGTGCCAGCAGCACCACAGAGACCTATGGCTACACCTTC. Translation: CASSTTETYGYTF.

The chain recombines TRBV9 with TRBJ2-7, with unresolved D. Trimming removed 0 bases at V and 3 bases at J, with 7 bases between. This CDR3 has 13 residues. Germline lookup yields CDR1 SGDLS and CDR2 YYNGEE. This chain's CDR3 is CASSVVNHYEQYF. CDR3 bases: TGTGCCAGCAGCGTAGTTAACCACTACGAGCAGTACTTC. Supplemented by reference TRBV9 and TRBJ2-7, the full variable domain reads DSGVTQTPKHLITATGQRVTLRCSPRSGDLSVYWYQQSLDQGLQFLIQYYNGEERAKGNILERFSAQQFPDLHSELNLSSLELGDSALYFCASSVVNHYEQYFGPGTRLTVT.

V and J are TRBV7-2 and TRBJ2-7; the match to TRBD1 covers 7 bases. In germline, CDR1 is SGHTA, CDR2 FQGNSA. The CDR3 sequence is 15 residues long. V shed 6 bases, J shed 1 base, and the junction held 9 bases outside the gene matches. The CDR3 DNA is TGTGCCAGCAGTCATCGACAGGGTATTTCCTACGAGCAGTACTTC. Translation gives CASSHRQGISYEQYF.

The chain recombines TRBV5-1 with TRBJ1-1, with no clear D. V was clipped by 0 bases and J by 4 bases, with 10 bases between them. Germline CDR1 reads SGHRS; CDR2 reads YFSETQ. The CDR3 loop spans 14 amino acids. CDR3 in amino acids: CASSLAGSGTEAFF. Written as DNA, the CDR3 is TGCGCCAGCAGCTTGGCCGGGTCGGGCACTGAAGCTTTCTTT. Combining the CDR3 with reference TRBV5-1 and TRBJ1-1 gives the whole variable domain KAGVTQTPRYLIKTRGQQVTLSCSPISGHRSVSWYQQTPGQGLQFLFEYFSETQRNKGNFPGRFSGRQFSNSRSEMNVSTLELGDSALYLCASSLAGSGTEAFFGQGTRLTVV.

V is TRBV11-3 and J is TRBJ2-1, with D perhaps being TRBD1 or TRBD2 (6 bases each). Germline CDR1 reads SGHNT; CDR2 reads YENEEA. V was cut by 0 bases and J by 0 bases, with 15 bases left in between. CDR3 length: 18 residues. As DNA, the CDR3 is TGTGCCAGCAGCTTAGAGGGGGCCGGGGGAAGCTCCTACAATGAGCAGTTCTTC. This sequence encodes CASSLEGAGGSSYNEQFF.

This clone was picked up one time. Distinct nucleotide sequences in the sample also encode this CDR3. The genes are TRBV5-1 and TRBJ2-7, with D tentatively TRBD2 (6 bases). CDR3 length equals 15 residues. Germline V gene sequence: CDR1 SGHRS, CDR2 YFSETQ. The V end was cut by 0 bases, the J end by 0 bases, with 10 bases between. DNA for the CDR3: TGCGCCAGCAGCTTGGTGGGGGGATCCTCCTACGAGCAGTACTTC. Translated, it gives CASSLVGGSSYEQYF.

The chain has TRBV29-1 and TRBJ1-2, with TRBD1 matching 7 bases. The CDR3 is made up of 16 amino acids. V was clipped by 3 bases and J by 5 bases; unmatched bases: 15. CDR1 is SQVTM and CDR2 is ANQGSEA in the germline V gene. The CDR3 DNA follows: TGCAGCGTTGACTTTACCGCGACGACAGGGATTTATGGCTACACCTTC. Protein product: CSVDFTATTGIYGYTF. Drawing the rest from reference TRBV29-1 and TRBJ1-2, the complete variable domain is SAVISQKPSRDICQRGTSLTIQCQVDSQVTMMFWYRQQPGQSLTLIATANQGSEATYESGFVIDKFPISRPNLTFSTLTVSNMSPEDSSIYLCSVDFTATTGIYGYTFGSGTRLTVV.

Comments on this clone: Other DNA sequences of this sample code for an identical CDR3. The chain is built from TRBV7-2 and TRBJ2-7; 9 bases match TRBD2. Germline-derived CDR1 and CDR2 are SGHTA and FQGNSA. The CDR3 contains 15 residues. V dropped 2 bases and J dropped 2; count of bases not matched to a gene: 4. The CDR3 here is CASSLRLAGTYEQYF. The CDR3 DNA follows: TGTGCCAGCAGCTTACGCCTAGCGGGAACCTACGAGCAGTACTTC.

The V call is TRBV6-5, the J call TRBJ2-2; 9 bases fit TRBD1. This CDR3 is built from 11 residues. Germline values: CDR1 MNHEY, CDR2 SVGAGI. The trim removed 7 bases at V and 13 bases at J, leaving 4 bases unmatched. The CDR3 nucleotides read TGTGCCAGCAAAACAGGGGGCGGGCTGTTTTTT. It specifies CASKTGGGLFF.